This T cell receptor (beta chain) was observed in a study of cytomegalovirus exposure and HLA in healthy donors. The ends were cut back, 6 bases at V and 0 bases at J, with 6 bases in the middle. This CDR3 comprises 12 residues. CDR1 and CDR2 from the germline V gene are SNHLY and FYNNEI. The PCR employed 60 Vbeta primers together with 13 Jbeta primers. In the original workflow: An analysis that came later counted roughly 87 million unique TCR beta chains, approximately 12 million shared. Repertoires were generated with immunoSEQ multiplex PCR, while TCRdb's copy carries only in-frame clones and drops some. The V and J calls and clone size come from that table; D and trimming were worked out from the DNA. The data contain over 90,000 clones, 73% of them singletons. Remarks on this clone: Its antigen is not known.

Notes on the study in general: Presence/absence analyses rested on an assumption that sequencing depth was roughly uniform across donors.

The specimen sequenced was PBMCs. The chain links TRBV2 to TRBJ2-7, with D possibly being TRBD2 (5 bases). The sequence came from a middle-aged man in good health and CMV-seronegative. The CDR3 DNA follows: TGTGCCAGCAGCGGGGACTCCTACGAGCAGTACTTC. Its protein is CASSGDSYEQYF.